The 32 T cell receptor beta chains in this list originate from one sample, sequenced in a study of T cell changes during pregnancy in multiple sclerosis. TCRdb's copy holds only in-frame clones and misses some; the assay was immunoSEQ multiplex PCR. The sample includes tens of thousands of clones, roughly nine tenths of them seen just once. The sample in question was CD4+ T cells from peripheral blood mononuclear cells, obtained after pregnancy. The receptors were gathered from a female donor in good health, enrolled as a control in a pregnancy study.

The gene calls are TRBV6-1 and TRBJ2-5, with D possibly TRBD2 on 5 matching bases. Trimming cost V 10 bases and J 4 bases, with 19 bases left between them. This CDR3 comprises 14 residues. Germline V CDR1 and CDR2: MNHNS, SASEGT. The DNA of the CDR3 is TGTGCCATTGCGGCCCGGGGTTCCGTAGAGACCCAGTACTTC. Residues: CAIAARGSVETQYF.

The V and J genes are TRBV2 and TRBJ1-2; maybe TRBD1 (5 bases). Trimming removed 5 bases at V and 0 bases at J, with 10 bases between. Germline V gives CDR1 SNHLY, CDR2 FYNNEI. The CDR3 totals 14 residues. CDR3 bases: TGTGCCAGCAGTCAGGGTACCACTAACTATGGCTACACCTTC. Translated: CASSQGTTNYGYTF.

This chain uses TRBV18 with TRBJ2-5, with 7 nucleotides matching TRBD1. CDR1 KGHSH and CDR2 LQKENI come from the germline V gene. The CDR3 has 14 amino acids. V was pared by 3 bases and J by 3 bases, with 4 bases of the junction left unmatched. CDR3 DNA sequence: TGTGCCAGCTCACCCTACAGGGGCGAAGAGACCCAGTACTTC. Residues: CASSPYRGEETQYF.

A word on this clone: Mismatch with germline at one junction end may stem from a read error. V and J are TRBV6-5 and TRBJ1-6; possibly TRBD1 for D (5 bases). This CDR3 spans 15 amino acids. Germline V gene sequence: CDR1 MNHEY, CDR2 SVGAGI. Here the CDR3 reads CASTYGGTYNSPLHF. CDR3 DNA sequence: TGTGCCAGCACTTACGGGGGGACCTATAATTCACCCCTCCACTTT.

J is TRBJ1-1 and V is TRBV6-5; TRBD1 matches at 10 bases. Germline lookup yields CDR1 MNHEY and CDR2 SVGAGI. V dropped 6 bases and J dropped 9; count of bases not matched to a gene: 7. This CDR3 is built from 13 residues. The CDR3 bases are TGTGCCAGCAGCTCGACAGGGGGCGGGAAAGCTTTCTTT. Encoded protein: CASSSTGGGKAFF.

This clone was seen only once. This chain joins TRBV7-8 and TRBJ2-1, with 7 bases lining up with TRBD1. The CDR3 extends over 13 amino acids. Looked up from germline, CDR1 is SGHVS and CDR2 is FQNEAQ. Trimming removed 3 bases from V and 15 bases from J; junction bases left unmatched: 11. The CDR3 DNA sequence: TGTGCCAGCAGCTTGACAGGGATTGGGTATCCGTTCTTC. Its protein product is CASSLTGIGYPFF.

This chain joins TRBV18 and TRBJ2-7, with D tentatively TRBD2 (6 bases). V gave up 3 bases and J gave up 3 bases, with 15 bases separating them. The CDR3 is 15 residues long. Germline V CDR1 and CDR2: KGHSH, LQKENI. CDR3 protein: CASSPGGALFYEQYF. CDR3 sequence (DNA): TGTGCCAGCTCACCGGGCGGGGCTCTATTCTACGAGCAGTACTTC.

The J gene is TRBJ2-5, the V gene TRBV6-1; D is perhaps TRBD1 (6 bases). CDR3 length: 15 residues. The V gene's germline CDR1 is MNHNS and CDR2 SASEGT. Trimming cost V 6 bases and J 0 bases, with 14 bases left between them. The CDR3 reads CASSAGTTYQETQYF. CDR3 bases: TGTGCCAGCAGCGCCGGGACAACGTACCAAGAGACCCAGTACTTC.

This sequence joins TRBV6-5 and TRBJ1-3, with 9 nucleotides matching TRBD1. CDR1 and CDR2 (germline): MNHEY, SVGAGI. The CDR3 is 13 residues long. V lost 6 bases to trimming and J lost 8 bases; unmatched junction nucleotides: 5. CDR3 loop: CASRTTGGYTIYF. The CDR3 nucleotides read TGTGCCAGCAGAACGACAGGGGGTTACACCATATATTTT.

V is TRBV27 and J is TRBJ2-1; 13 bases align to TRBD2. Germline trimming cut 2 bases from V and 4 bases from J; bases unmatched to any gene: 5. CDR3 length: 17 amino acids. Germline V gene lookup returns CDR1 MNHEY and CDR2 SMNVEV (reference sequence). The CDR3 here is CASSLQTSGGSYNEQFF. The CDR3, as DNA: TGTGCCAGCAGTTTACAGACTAGCGGGGGGAGTTACAATGAGCAGTTCTTC.

The chain links TRBV6-4 to TRBJ2-1, with 12 bases that match TRBD2. This CDR3 is built from 13 residues. Germline V CDR1 and CDR2: MRHNA, SNTAGT. J lost 13 bases, V lost 2 bases, and 3 bases had no gene match. CDR3 nucleotide sequence: TGTGCCAGCAGTGACGGACTAGCGGGAACCCAGTTCTTC. Its translation: CASSDGLAGTQFF.

The gene calls are TRBV6-6 and TRBJ2-7; the match to TRBD2 covers 7 bases. From germline, CDR1 is MNHNY and CDR2 SVGAGI (reference sequence). The CDR3 is 15 amino acids. J was trimmed by 2 bases and V by 6 bases; bases with no gene match: 10. The CDR3 spells CASSPSLAATYEQYF. The CDR3 DNA follows: TGTGCCAGCAGCCCCAGCCTAGCGGCCACCTACGAGCAGTACTTC.

The J gene is TRBJ2-5, the V gene TRBV18; 7 nucleotides agree with TRBD1. V gave up 3 bases and J gave up 4 bases; unmatched junction bases: 11. The CDR3 spans 16 residues. The germline gives CDR1 KGHSH, CDR2 LQKENI. CDR3 sequence: CASSPQPTGAGETQYF. CDR3 in DNA: TGTGCCAGCTCACCGCAACCAACAGGGGCAGGAGAGACCCAGTACTTC. Using reference TRBV18 and TRBJ2-5 for the parts outside the CDR3, the full variable domain is NAGVMQNPRHLVRRRGQEARLRCSPMKGHSHVYWYRQLPEEGLKFMVYLQKENIIDESGMPKERFSAEFPKEGPSILRIQQVVRGDSAAYFCASSPQPTGAGETQYFGPGTRLLVL.

The CDR3 nucleotides read TGTGCCAGCAGTTACCTACTAGCACGAGGGGAGCTGTTTTTT. This codes for CASSYLLARGELFF. The chain recombines TRBV6-6 with TRBJ2-2; tentative D call: TRBD2 (6 bases). The CDR3 loop spans 14 amino acids. Germline V gene lookup returns CDR1 MNHNY and CDR2 SVGAGI (reference sequence). The V end lost 2 bases, the J end lost 8 bases, and 12 bases lay between the germline ends.

V is TRBV6-5 and J is TRBJ1-1; maybe TRBD1 (6 bases). The CDR3 has 13 amino acids. V lost 4 bases, J lost 4 bases, and 10 bases lay in between. From germline, CDR1 is MNHEY and CDR2 SVGAGI. For the CDR3, the DNA is TGTGCCAGCAGTTTATACAGGGCCACTGAAGCTTTCTTT. This encodes CASSLYRATEAFF.

The gene calls are TRBV7-2 and TRBJ1-2; TRBD1 is a possible D gene (6 bases). This CDR3 has 16 residues. V shed 4 bases and J shed 4 bases, with 19 bases lying between them. CDR1 and CDR2 from the germline V gene are SGHTA and FQGNSA. CDR3 nucleotides: TGTGCCAGCAGCTCCCGCCCGGGGGGCGCCGTCTATGGCTACACCTTC. It is translated as CASSSRPGGAVYGYTF.

CDR3 sequence: CSVERDQHQETQYF. The CDR3 bases are TGCAGCGTTGAACGGGATCAGCACCAAGAGACCCAGTACTTC. V is TRBV29-1 and J is TRBJ2-5, with D possibly matching TRBD2 (5 bases). V gave up 2 bases and J gave up 0 bases, with 10 bases separating them. CDR1 SQVTM and CDR2 ANQGSEA come from the germline V gene. The CDR3 contains 14 residues. The whole variable domain, remainder taken from reference TRBV29-1 and TRBJ2-5, is SAVISQKPSRDICQRGTSLTIQCQVDSQVTMMFWYRQQPGQSLTLIATANQGSEATYESGFVIDKFPISRPNLTFSTLTVSNMSPEDSSIYLCSVERDQHQETQYFGPGTRLLVL.

This sequence joins TRBV2 and TRBJ2-2; D might be TRBD1 (5 bases). Deletions cut 5 bases from V and 0 bases from J, with 10 bases between. The CDR3 is 15 residues long. From germline, CDR1 is SNHLY and CDR2 FYNNEI. The DNA for the CDR3 is TGTGCCAGCAGTTTACAGGTCGCGAACACCGGGGAGCTGTTTTTT. Amino acids: CASSLQVANTGELFF.

This rearrangement joins TRBV10-3 to TRBJ2-7; D is possibly TRBD2 (6 bases). Trimming left V 6 bases short and J 1 base short, with 10 bases between. Germline V gene sequence: CDR1 ENHRY, CDR2 SYGVKD. This CDR3 contains 13 residues. In DNA, the CDR3 is TGTGCCATCAGGGCCGGGACTTCCTACGAGCAGTACTTC. Translating it yields CAIRAGTSYEQYF.

This clone was observed once. The chain links TRBV18 to TRBJ2-2, with 11 bases identical to TRBD2. V lost 4 bases to trimming and J lost 1 base; unmatched junction nucleotides: 2. The germline V gene encodes CDR1 KGHSH and CDR2 LQKENI. CDR3 length equals 16 residues. The CDR3 protein is CASSLGLAENTGELFF. The CDR3 bases are TGTGCCAGCTCACTGGGACTAGCGGAGAACACCGGGGAGCTGTTTTTT.

The chain couples TRBV27 to TRBJ2-7, with a tentative D call TRBD2 (6 bases). The ends were cut back, 1 base at V and 7 bases at J, with 20 bases in the middle. CDR1 and CDR2 from the germline V gene are MNHEY and SMNVEV (reference sequence). The CDR3 spans 16 residues. This chain's CDR3 is CASSLYRPGSRREQYF. The CDR3 coding sequence is TGTGCCAGCAGTTTATACCGTCCCGGGAGCAGGAGAGAGCAGTACTTC.

A single count supports this clone. J is TRBJ1-6 and V is TRBV19, with unresolved D. The V gene's germline CDR1 is LNHDA and CDR2 SQIVND (reference sequence). V gave up 2 bases and J gave up 8 bases, with 16 bases separating them. The CDR3 sequence is 16 residues long. The CDR3 region has the DNA TGTGCCAGTAGTATACGGAGGCATCAAATTCATTCACCCCTCCACTTT. Translation gives CASSIRRHQIHSPLHF.

The V and J genes are TRBV7-2 and TRBJ2-1; tentatively, D is TRBD2 (6 bases). V shed 5 bases and J shed 0 bases, with 11 bases lying between them. Germline-derived CDR1 and CDR2 are SGHTA and FQGNSA. The CDR3 sequence is 15 residues long. The CDR3 sequence is CASSPPGVSYNEQFF. In nucleotides, the CDR3 is TGTGCCAGCAGCCCCCCGGGGGTCTCCTACAATGAGCAGTTCTTC.

The chain has TRBV2 and TRBJ1-4; 8 bases are a match to TRBD1. J gave up 5 bases and V 5 bases, and 19 bases lay outside the gene matches. The CDR3 loop spans 19 amino acids. Per germline, CDR1 SNHLY and CDR2 FYNNEI. CDR3 nucleotides: TGTGCCAGCAGTTACCCGGGACAGGCCACTATGATTGCGAATGAAAAACTGTTTTTT. It codes for CASSYPGQATMIANEKLFF.

Concerning this clone: This specimen includes other DNA sequences encoding the same CDR3. The chain links TRBV7-9 to TRBJ2-3; D is undetermined. Between the trimmed V and J ends, which lost 1 base and 0 bases, there was a span of 8 bases. The germline V gene encodes CDR1 SEHNR and CDR2 FQNEAQ (reference sequence). This CDR3 has 15 residues. CDR3 sequence (DNA): TGTGCCAGCAGCTTAGTTGGCGGAAGCACAGATACGCAGTATTTT. This sequence encodes CASSLVGGSTDTQYF.

J is TRBJ1-1 and V is TRBV5-6; TRBD1 might be the D (6 bases). Trimming shortened V by 4 bases and J by 4 bases, and 11 bases separated the two germline ends. There are 13 residues in the CDR3. Germline loops: CDR1 SGHDT, CDR2 YYEEEE. The CDR3 region is CASSPGGGTEAFF. Written as DNA, the CDR3 is TGTGCCAGCAGCCCGGGAGGGGGCACTGAAGCTTTCTTT.

V is TRBV7-2 and J is TRBJ2-7, with no clear D. CDR1 is SGHTA and CDR2 is FQGNSA in the germline V gene. CDR3 length: 12 amino acids. V lost 5 bases, J lost 6 bases, and 11 bases lay in between. This chain's CDR3 is CASSNSLVEQYF. The CDR3 nucleotides are TGTGCCAGCAGCAACTCCCTAGTCGAGCAGTACTTC.

CDR3 in amino acids: CASSWDSANTGELFF. CDR3 bases: TGTGCCAGCAGTTGGGACAGTGCGAACACCGGGGAGCTGTTTTTT. The chain employs TRBV6-5 and TRBJ2-2, with 7 bases identical to TRBD1. V dropped 4 bases and J dropped 0; count of bases not matched to a gene: 2. CDR1 and CDR2 from the germline V gene are MNHEY and SVGAGI. There are 15 residues in the CDR3.

This clone was counted a single time. This chain uses TRBV4-1 with TRBJ1-4; TRBD1 aligns across 7 bases. Germline loops: CDR1 MGHRA, CDR2 YSYEKL. The V segment lost 4 bases and the J segment 7 bases; nucleotides outside the gene matches: 9. The CDR3 extends over 15 amino acids. The DNA for the CDR3 is TGCGCCAGCAGCCCGGCGGGACAGCCTGCTGAAAAACTGTTTTTT. Protein product: CASSPAGQPAEKLFF.

This sequence joins TRBV6-5 and TRBJ1-2, with TRBD1 matching 8 bases. The CDR3 is 15 residues long. V dropped 6 bases and J dropped 7; count of bases not matched to a gene: 13. Germline CDR1 and CDR2: MNHEY and SVGAGI. In DNA, the CDR3 is TGTGCCAGCAGACAAGACGGCAGGGGGCTTGGTGGCTACACCTTC. Translation gives CASRQDGRGLGGYTF.

Notes on this clone: Germline is not matched at one junction end, which may reflect a read error. The chain recombines TRBV6-5 with TRBJ2-3; no firm D call. This CDR3 spans 13 amino acids. Germline CDR1 MNHEY, CDR2 SVGAGI. DNA of the CDR3: TGTGCCGGCAGTTACGTTCAGCGAGATACGCAGTATTTT. This translates into CAGSYVQRDTQYF.

This chain joins TRBV6-5 and TRBJ2-2, with 8 bases that match TRBD1. Germline values: CDR1 MNHEY, CDR2 SVGAGI. V shed 2 bases, J shed 7 bases, and the junction held 6 bases outside the gene matches. The CDR3 sequence is 15 residues long. CDR3: CASSYPGQAGGELFF. In nucleotides, the CDR3 is TGTGCCAGCAGTTACCCGGGACAGGCGGGCGGGGAGCTGTTTTTT.